Below, 5 T cell receptor beta chains from the same sample are listed, as sequenced in a study of cytomegalovirus exposure and HLA in healthy donors. The PCR had 60 Vbeta and 13 Jbeta primers. Measured with immunoSEQ multiplex PCR; TCRdb has only the in-frame clones, and not every one. The profile shows roughly 150,000 clones, 65% to 85% of them singletons. The material sequenced was PBMCs. These receptors were taken from a woman in her 50s in good health and CMV-seropositive.

The chain uses TRBV6-6 and TRBJ1-2, with 7 nucleotides matching TRBD1. The CDR3 is 12 residues long. From germline, CDR1 is MNHNY and CDR2 SVGAGI (reference sequence). With V trimmed by 6 bases and J by 5 bases, 3 bases remained unmatched. CDR3: CASSPTGYGYTF. In DNA, the CDR3 is TGTGCCAGCAGCCCGACAGGGTATGGCTACACCTTC.

V usage is TRBV28 and J usage is TRBJ2-1, with TRBD1 as a possible D gene (6 bases). This CDR3 contains 14 residues. Per germline, CDR1 MDHEN and CDR2 SYDVKM. The V gene lost 10 bases and the J gene lost 5 bases, with 18 bases spanning the gap. CDR3 coding DNA: TGTGCCACTCATTTACTCGCAGGGGACAATGAGCAGTTCTTC. Amino acid sequence: CATHLLAGDNEQFF. Together with reference TRBV28 and TRBJ2-1, the CDR3 gives the full variable domain: DVKVTQSSRYLVKRTGEKVFLECVQDMDHENMFWYRQDPGLGLRLIYFSYDVKMKEKGDIPEGYSVSREKKERFSLILESASTNQTSMYLCATHLLAGDNEQFFGPGTRLTVL.

The chain recombines TRBV10-3 with TRBJ2-2; D perhaps matches TRBD1 (5 bases). This CDR3 has 14 amino acids. Trimming took 0 bases from V and 3 from J, leaving 5 bases between them. The germline V gene has CDR1 ENHRY and CDR2 SYGVKD. This chain's CDR3 is CAISESTDTGELFF. The CDR3 DNA sequence: TGTGCCATCAGTGAGTCGACAGACACCGGGGAGCTGTTTTTT.

The CDR3 region is CASSDFAGIYEQYF. In DNA form, the CDR3 reads TGTGCCAGCAGTGATTTCGCGGGGATCTACGAGCAGTACTTC. J is TRBJ2-7 and V is TRBV6-1; D perhaps matches TRBD2 (6 bases). Trimming left V 3 bases short and J 3 bases short, with 12 bases between. The CDR3 is 14 amino acids. Per germline, CDR1 MNHNS and CDR2 SASEGT.

The chain recombines TRBV30 with TRBJ1-2; TRBD1 might be the D (6 bases). CDR3 size: 14 residues. Germline CDR1 GTSNPN, CDR2 SVGIG (reference sequence). V lost 3 bases to trimming and J lost 2 bases, with 13 bases between them. In nucleotides, the CDR3 is TGTGCCTGGAGACACAGGGATTGGAACTATGGCTACACCTTC. Residues: CAWRHRDWNYGYTF.